These 10 T cell receptor beta chains were all obtained from the same sample, sequenced in a study of cytomegalovirus exposure and HLA in healthy donors. The PCR had 60 Vbeta and 13 Jbeta primers. Method: immunoSEQ multiplex PCR; TCRdb's copy keeps in-frame clones and lacks some. Reported are 100,000 or so clones; the ten largest clones contain 0.55% to 0.65%. The sample consisted of PBMCs. Receptor source: a man aged 45 to 65 in good health and CMV-seronegative.

The J gene is TRBJ1-1, the V gene TRBV5-1; TRBD1 might be the D (5 bases). Germline CDR1 and CDR2: SGHRS and YFSETQ. The CDR3 length is 16 residues. Trimming shortened V by 4 bases and J by 0 bases, and 16 bases separated the two germline ends. The DNA for the CDR3 is TGCGCCAGCAGCCCGCGTGTAGACAGCCTGAACACTGAAGCTTTCTTT. Translating it yields CASSPRVDSLNTEAFF.

The DNA for the CDR3 is TGTGCCAGCCGAGACAGGGGAAGAGGGACCATGAACACTGAAGCTTTCTTT. Protein: CASRDRGRGTMNTEAFF. The chain uses TRBV27 and TRBJ1-1, with TRBD1 identical over 8 bases. This CDR3 contains 17 residues. Germline trimming cut 8 bases from V and 0 bases from J; bases unmatched to any gene: 14. CDR1 is MNHEY and CDR2 is SMNVEV in the germline V gene (reference sequence).

The J gene is TRBJ1-5, the V gene TRBV6-5, with 7 nucleotides matching TRBD1. Germline V gene lookup returns CDR1 MNHEY and CDR2 SVGAGI. V shed 6 bases, J shed 6 bases, and the junction held 5 bases outside the gene matches. CDR3 length: 13 residues. The CDR3 DNA sequence: TGTGCCAGCAGGTCCGGGACAGCTCAGCCCCAGCATTTT. Amino acid sequence: CASRSGTAQPQHF.

The rearrangement uses TRBV2 and TRBJ1-5, with 9 bases lining up with TRBD1. Germline V gene sequence: CDR1 SNHLY, CDR2 FYNNEI. The CDR3 runs to 15 residues. The V segment lost 7 bases and the J segment 4 bases; nucleotides outside the gene matches: 8. The CDR3 DNA sequence: TGTGCCAGCACCAAGAGTGGACAGGGGAATCAGCCCCAGCATTTT. This codes for CASTKSGQGNQPQHF.

The chain carries TRBV19 and TRBJ1-4; D ambiguous. Trimming shortened V by 3 bases and J by 8 bases, and 13 bases separated the two germline ends. Germline V gene data show CDR1 as LNHDA and CDR2 as SQIVND (reference sequence). The CDR3 runs 14 residues. The DNA of the CDR3 is TGTGCCAGTAGTATTCCGGGGTTGGGGGAAAAACTGTTTTTT. This sequence encodes CASSIPGLGEKLFF.

The CDR3 region has the DNA TGTGCCTGGAGTCCGGGGGGGGCACAGCCCCAGCATTTT. Protein product: CAWSPGGAQPQHF. V gene TRBV30 combines with J gene TRBJ1-5; perhaps TRBD1 as D (6 bases). Germline V gene sequence: CDR1 GTSNPN, CDR2 SVGIG (reference sequence). Trimming took 2 bases from V and 7 from J, leaving 12 bases between them. The CDR3 has 13 residues.

The chain couples TRBV2 to TRBJ1-1, with D possibly matching TRBD1 (5 bases). The V gene's germline CDR1 is SNHLY and CDR2 FYNNEI. CDR3 size: 14 residues. Trimming shortened V by 6 bases and J by 4 bases, and 15 bases separated the two germline ends. The CDR3 protein is CASSLLGRGTEAFF. CDR3 sequence (DNA): TGTGCCAGCAGCCTATTGGGGAGGGGCACTGAAGCTTTCTTT.

V is TRBV19 and J is TRBJ2-5, with D uncertain. This CDR3 spans 13 amino acids. CDR1 LNHDA and CDR2 SQIVND come from the germline V gene (reference sequence). V lost 10 bases and J 1 base, leaving 13 bases between the germline ends. Written as DNA, the CDR3 is TGTGCCACATCAAGAGAGTCCCAAGAGACCCAGTACTTC. Its translation: CATSRESQETQYF.

The V call is TRBV9, the J call TRBJ2-5; 11 bases are shared with TRBD1. The J call may be wrong; the DNA end is better matched by TRBJ2-7. Germline CDR1 and CDR2: SGDLS and YYNGEE. The length of the CDR3 is 15 residues. The CDR3, as DNA: TGTGCCAGCAGCGCGGACAGGGGGCAGTTCTACGAGCAGTACTTC. It specifies CASSADRGQFYEQYF.

The rearrangement uses TRBV10-3 and TRBJ2-7; 7 nucleotides align to TRBD1. V gave up 6 bases and J gave up 2 bases; unmatched junction bases: 4. The CDR3 has 13 residues. Germline lookup yields CDR1 ENHRY and CDR2 SYGVKD. The CDR3 coding sequence is TGTGCCATCAGGGGGACAGCGCCCTACGAGCAGTACTTC. This translates into CAIRGTAPYEQYF.